This TCR beta chain was observed in a study of T cell repertoires in cytomegalovirus infection. Study-wide context: Public TCR beta signatures were indicative of both CMV infection and a matching HLA type.

V trimming: 2 bases; J trimming: 3 bases; junction bases outside the gene matches: 7. This CDR3 is 16 amino acids long. Germline V gene data show CDR1 as MNHEY and CDR2 as SVGEGT. TCRdb independently ran MiXCR on the reads; one entry per CDR3 protein. The sample yields about 600,000 distinct CDR3 sequences, roughly 26% seen once. The source of this sequence is a human donor in good health (CMV status not recorded). Some clones in this sample may be carry-over from other donors' samples. Sequencing was performed on CD8+ T cells from PBMCs. The chain carries TRBV6-2 or TRBV6-3 and TRBJ1-1; 9 bases agree with TRBD1. CDR3 sequence (DNA): TGTGCCAGCAGTTACGGTGCGGGACAGGGATACACTGAAGCTTTCTTT. Translation gives CASSYGAGQGYTEAFF.